One and the same sample provided the 2 T cell receptor beta chains below, sequenced in a study of blood T cells in healthy people across ages. A J-beta primer mix and a sample-barcoded 5' primer were used in a second PCR of roughly 6 to 11 cycles. MiXCR, run by TCRdb on the 5' RACE reads, gives a single entry per CDR3 protein. The sample has hundreds of thousands of distinct CDR3 sequences; about 59% are singletons. Sequenced input: blood. Receptors originate from a man between 25 and 39 years old in good health.

This chain uses TRBV7-2 with TRBJ2-5; the D gene is possibly TRBD1 (6 bases). The CDR3 loop spans 15 amino acids. Germline CDR1 is SGHTA and CDR2 is FQGNSA. The germline V and J ends were trimmed by 1 base and 3 bases, with 12 bases remaining between them. CDR3 nucleotide sequence: TGTGCCAGCAGCTTAGTTCCCCCAGGGGAAGAGACCCAGTACTTC. It yields the protein CASSLVPPGEETQYF.

This chain connects TRBV7-2 to TRBJ2-3; D uncertain. The CDR3 is made up of 15 amino acids. V lost 3 bases and J 0 bases, leaving 10 bases between the germline ends. Germline CDR1 is SGHTA and CDR2 is FQGNSA. For the CDR3, the DNA is TGTGCCAGCAGCTTCTTATCGAGAAGCACAGATACGCAGTATTTT. Encoded protein: CASSFLSRSTDTQYF.